This TCR beta chain originates from a study of identical twins. Template switching added a universal primer site, and cDNA bore unique molecular identifiers. MiXCR, applied by TCRdb to the 5' RACE reads, yields one record per CDR3 protein. Among around 230,000 distinct CDR3 sequences listed, around a tenth were seen once. Study results and limitations: Findings came from cross-sectional statistics, without long-term follow-up of donors. The more abundant beta clonotypes in cord blood had fewer insertions, and memory repertoires did not show this.

This clonotype appeared many times. The antigen is not known. J gave up 1 base and V 3 bases, and 0 bases lay outside the gene matches. CDR3 length: 13 residues. The germline V gene encodes CDR1 DFQATT and CDR2 SNEGSKA (reference sequence). Every donor was a healthy Caucasian. The chain has TRBV20-1 and TRBJ2-3; TRBD2 agrees at 8 bases. The clonotype comes from a young woman in good health. The sequenced material came from memory (CD45RO+) T cells sorted from blood. This chain's CDR3 is CSASGRGTDTQYF. CDR3 DNA: TGCAGTGCTAGCGGGAGGGGCACAGATACGCAGTATTTT.